The text below deals with one T cell receptor beta chain. The data belong to a study of cytomegalovirus exposure and HLA in healthy donors. V dropped 10 bases and J dropped 6 bases, with 16 bases sitting between them. The CDR3 covers 12 residues. Germline V gene lookup returns CDR1 MNHEY and CDR2 SVGAGI. The PCR made use of 60 Vbeta and 13 Jbeta primers. The method was immunoSEQ multiplex PCR; TCRdb's version includes in-frame clones alone and lacks a portion of them. The repertoire holds 95,000 to 150,000 clones, with 50% to 75% as singletons. This chain links TRBV6-5 with TRBJ2-7; TRBD2 is a possible D gene (6 bases). The receptor was isolated from a woman in her thirties or forties in good health and CMV-seropositive. Sequenced: PBMCs. The CDR3 spells CATFPGVGEQYF. The CDR3 nucleotides read TGTGCCACTTTTCCGGGAGTCGGCGAGCAGTACTTC.